The rows below give T cell receptor beta chains drawn from one sample of a study of PD-1 blockade in mismatch repair-deficient tumors. Using immunoSEQ multiplex PCR, the repertoire was profiled, and TCRdb retains in-frame clones only, with some absent. The table shows tens of thousands of clones, with 78% occurring only once. Specimen: peripheral blood, collected 4 weeks after starting pembrolizumab. These receptors all come from an adult with mismatch repair-deficient cancer. The CDR3 runs from the conserved cysteine through the conserved F or W. The order of the fields is CDR3 protein, clone size, V gene, D gene. A D gene is named only where the DNA matches it firmly. Not every row has a clone size; where given, it reads once, few, many or a size class.

CASSEPPGQGAIGELFF	.	TRBV14	TRBD1
CASSDPGTSAVSTDTQYF	.	TRBV9	TRBD2
CASSRGYEQYF	.	TRBV5-5	.
CSVERTGTETQYF	.	TRBV29-1	TRBD1
CASRDGLAPYNEQFF	.	TRBV7-9	TRBD2
CASRRLTGLASSYNEQFF	.	TRBV27	TRBD2
CASSAGVGSSSDTQYF	.	TRBV5-4	.
CASSLAGAYEQYF	.	TRBV6-5	TRBD2
CASSNIRGIRDTQYF	.	TRBV14	.
CASSDSVQDGYTF	once	TRBV6-4	.
CASTGSTDTQYF	.	TRBV19	.
CAWVSENYEQYF	.	TRBV30	.
CASSAGDSSAHEQYF	.	TRBV7-6	TRBD2
CAWSVLGDRGTQYF	.	TRBV30	TRBD1
CASSLGLAVREQYF	.	TRBV5-5	TRBD2